The TCR beta chain described here comes from a study of chemoradiotherapy in HPV16-positive cancers. TCRdb's table, derived via immunoSEQ multiplex PCR, lists solely in-frame clones and lacks some. Here the sample spans 25,000 to 35,000 clones, approximately 90% being singletons. The CDR3 runs to 14 residues. Germline CDR1 and CDR2: SGHNT and YYREEE (reference sequence). V lost 4 bases and J 4 bases, leaving 13 bases between the germline ends. Sequenced here: blood, sampled from a patient who underwent chemoradiotherapy. This chain joins TRBV5-4 and TRBJ2-3, with D possibly being TRBD2 (5 bases). The clonotype originates from a human donor with HPV-associated anogenital cancer. CDR3 residues: CASSPSLGADTQYF. CDR3 DNA: TGTGCCAGCAGCCCTTCCCTCGGGGCAGATACGCAGTATTTT.